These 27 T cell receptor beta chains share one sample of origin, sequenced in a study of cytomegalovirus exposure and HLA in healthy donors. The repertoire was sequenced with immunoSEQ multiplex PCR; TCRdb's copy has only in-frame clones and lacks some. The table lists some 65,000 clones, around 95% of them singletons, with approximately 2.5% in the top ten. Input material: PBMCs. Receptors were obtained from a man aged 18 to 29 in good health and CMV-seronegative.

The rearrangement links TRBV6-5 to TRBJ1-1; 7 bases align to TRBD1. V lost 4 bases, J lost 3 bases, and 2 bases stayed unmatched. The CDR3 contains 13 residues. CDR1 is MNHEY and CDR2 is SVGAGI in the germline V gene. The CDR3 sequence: CASSWGQHTEAFF. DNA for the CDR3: TGTGCCAGCAGTTGGGGACAGCACACTGAAGCTTTCTTT.

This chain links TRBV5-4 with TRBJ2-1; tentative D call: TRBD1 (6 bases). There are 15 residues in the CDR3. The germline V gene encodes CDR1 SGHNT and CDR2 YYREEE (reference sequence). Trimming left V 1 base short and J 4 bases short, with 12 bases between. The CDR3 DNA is TGTGCCAGCAGCTTGACAGGGAATGTGTACAATGAGCAGTTCTTC. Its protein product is CASSLTGNVYNEQFF.

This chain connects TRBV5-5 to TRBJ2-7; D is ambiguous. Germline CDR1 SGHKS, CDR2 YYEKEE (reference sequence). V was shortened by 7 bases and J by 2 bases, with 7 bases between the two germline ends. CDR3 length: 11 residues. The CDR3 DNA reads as TGTGCCAGCCGAACAACCTACGAGCAGTACTTC. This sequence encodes CASRTTYEQYF.

The CDR3 region is CASSLDSLAGSGGQFF. Written as DNA, the CDR3 is TGTGCCAGCAGCTTAGATAGCCTAGCGGGTTCTGGGGGGCAGTTCTTC. The V call is TRBV11-3, the J call TRBJ2-1; TRBD2 matches at 8 bases. CDR1 and CDR2 from the germline V gene are SGHNT and YENEEA. V shed 0 bases, J shed 12 bases, and the junction held 13 bases outside the gene matches. The CDR3 is 16 residues long.

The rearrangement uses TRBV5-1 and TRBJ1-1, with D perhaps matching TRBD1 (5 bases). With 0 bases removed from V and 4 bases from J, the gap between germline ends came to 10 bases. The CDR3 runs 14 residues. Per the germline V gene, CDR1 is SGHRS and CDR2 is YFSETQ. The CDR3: CASSLAGTGTEAFF. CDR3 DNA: TGCGCCAGCAGCTTGGCCGGCACAGGCACTGAAGCTTTCTTT. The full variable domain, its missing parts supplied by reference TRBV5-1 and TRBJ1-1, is KAGVTQTPRYLIKTRGQQVTLSCSPISGHRSVSWYQQTPGQGLQFLFEYFSETQRNKGNFPGRFSGRQFSNSRSEMNVSTLELGDSALYLCASSLAGTGTEAFFGQGTRLTVV.

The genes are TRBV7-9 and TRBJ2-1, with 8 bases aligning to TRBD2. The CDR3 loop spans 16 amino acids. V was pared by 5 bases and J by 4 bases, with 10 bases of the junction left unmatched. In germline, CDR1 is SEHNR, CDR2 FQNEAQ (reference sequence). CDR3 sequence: CASSPLSGSIYNEQFF. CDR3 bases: TGTGCCAGCAGCCCTTTAAGCGGGAGTATTTACAATGAGCAGTTCTTC. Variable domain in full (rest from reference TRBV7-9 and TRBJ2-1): DTGVSQNPRHKITKRGQNVTFRCDPISEHNRLYWYRQTLGQGPEFLTYFQNEAQLEKSRLLSDRFSAERPKGSFSTLEIQRTEQGDSAMYLCASSPLSGSIYNEQFFGPGTRLTVL.

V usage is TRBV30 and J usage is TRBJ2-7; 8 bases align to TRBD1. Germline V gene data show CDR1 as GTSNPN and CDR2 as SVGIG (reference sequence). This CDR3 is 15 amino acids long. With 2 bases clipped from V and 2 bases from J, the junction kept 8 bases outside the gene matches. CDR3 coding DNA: TGTGCCTGGAGTTCCCGGACAGGGAAACCCTACGAGCAGTACTTC. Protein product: CAWSSRTGKPYEQYF. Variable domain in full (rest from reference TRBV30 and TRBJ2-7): SQTIHQWPATLVQPVGSPLSLECTVEGTSNPNLYWYRQAAGRGLQLLFYSVGIGQISSEVPQNLSASRPQDRQFILSSKKLLLSDSGFYLCAWSSRTGKPYEQYFGPGTRLTVT.

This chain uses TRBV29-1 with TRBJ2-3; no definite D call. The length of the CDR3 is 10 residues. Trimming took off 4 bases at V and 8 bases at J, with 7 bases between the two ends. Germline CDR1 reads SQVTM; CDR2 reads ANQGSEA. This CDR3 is CSVGPGTQYF. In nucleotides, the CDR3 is TGCAGCGTTGGCCCGGGTACGCAGTATTTT.

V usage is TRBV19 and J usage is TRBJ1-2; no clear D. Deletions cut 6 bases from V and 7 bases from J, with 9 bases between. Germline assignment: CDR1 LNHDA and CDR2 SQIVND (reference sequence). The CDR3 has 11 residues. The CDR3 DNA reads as TGTGCCAGTAGGAGGCCGGGTGGCTACACCTTC. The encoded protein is CASRRPGGYTF.

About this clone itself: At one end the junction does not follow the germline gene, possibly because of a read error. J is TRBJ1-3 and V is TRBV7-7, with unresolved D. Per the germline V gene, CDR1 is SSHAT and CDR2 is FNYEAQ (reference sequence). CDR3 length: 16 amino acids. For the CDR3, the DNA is TGTGCTAGCAGCACCGTAGCCGCGTCCTCTGGAAACACCATATATTTT. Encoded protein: CASSTVAASSGNTIYF. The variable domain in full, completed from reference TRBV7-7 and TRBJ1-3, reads GAGVSQSPRYKVTKRGQDVTLRCDPISSHATLYWYQQALGQGPEFLTYFNYEAQPDKSGLPSDRFSAERPEGSISTLTIQRTEQRDSAMYRCASSTVAASSGNTIYFGEGSWLTVV.

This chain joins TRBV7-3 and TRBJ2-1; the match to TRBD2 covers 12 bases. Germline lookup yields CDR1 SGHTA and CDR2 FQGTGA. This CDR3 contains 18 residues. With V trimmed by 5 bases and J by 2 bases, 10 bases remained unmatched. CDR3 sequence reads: CASSLRTSGIPPYNEQFF. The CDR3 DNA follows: TGTGCCAGCAGCCTTCGGACTAGCGGGATTCCGCCCTACAATGAGCAGTTCTTC.

The CDR3 sequence is CASSRDRGRTEAFF. CDR3 nucleotide sequence: TGTGCCAGCAGTCGGGACAGGGGGCGAACTGAAGCTTTCTTT. The chain recombines TRBV2 with TRBJ1-1; 12 nucleotides match TRBD1. V trimming: 5 bases; J trimming: 5 bases; junction bases outside the gene matches: 3. This CDR3 is 14 amino acids long. Looked up from germline, CDR1 is SNHLY and CDR2 is FYNNEI.

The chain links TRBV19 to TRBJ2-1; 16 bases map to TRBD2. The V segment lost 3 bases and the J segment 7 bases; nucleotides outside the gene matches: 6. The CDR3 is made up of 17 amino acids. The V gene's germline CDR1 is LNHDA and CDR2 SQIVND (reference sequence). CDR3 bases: TGTGCCAGTAGTATCTTGGGACTAGCGGGAGGGGGGAATGAGCAGTTCTTC. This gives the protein CASSILGLAGGGNEQFF.

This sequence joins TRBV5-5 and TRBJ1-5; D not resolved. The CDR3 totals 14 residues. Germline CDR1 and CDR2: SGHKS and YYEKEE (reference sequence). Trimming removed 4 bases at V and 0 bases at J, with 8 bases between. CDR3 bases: TGTGCCAGCAGCCCTCACAGTAGCAATCAGCCCCAGCATTTT. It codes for CASSPHSSNQPQHF.

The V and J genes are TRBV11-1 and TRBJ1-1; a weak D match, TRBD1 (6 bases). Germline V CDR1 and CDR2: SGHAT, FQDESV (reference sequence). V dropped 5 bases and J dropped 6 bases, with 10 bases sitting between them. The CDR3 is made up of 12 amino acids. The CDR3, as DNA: TGTGCCAGCAGCACCAAGGGGGCTGAAGCTTTCTTT. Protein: CASSTKGAEAFF.

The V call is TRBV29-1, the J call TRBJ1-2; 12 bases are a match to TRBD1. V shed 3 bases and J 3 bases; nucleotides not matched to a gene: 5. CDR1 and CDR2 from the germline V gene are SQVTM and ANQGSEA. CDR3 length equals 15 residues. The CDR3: CSVDGGQGADYGYTF. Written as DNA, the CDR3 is TGCAGCGTTGATGGGGGACAGGGGGCCGACTATGGCTACACCTTC.

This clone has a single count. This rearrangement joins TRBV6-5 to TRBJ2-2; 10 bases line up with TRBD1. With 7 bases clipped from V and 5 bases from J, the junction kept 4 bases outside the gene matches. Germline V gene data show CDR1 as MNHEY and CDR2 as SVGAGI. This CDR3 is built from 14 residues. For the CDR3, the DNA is TGTGCCAGCAAGGGACAGGGGTGGACCGGGGAGCTGTTTTTT. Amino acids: CASKGQGWTGELFF.

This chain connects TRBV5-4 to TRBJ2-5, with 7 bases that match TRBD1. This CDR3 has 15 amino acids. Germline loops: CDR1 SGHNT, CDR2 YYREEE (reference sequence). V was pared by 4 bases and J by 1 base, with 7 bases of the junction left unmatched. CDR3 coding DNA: TGTGCCAGCAGCCCACGACAGGGCGCCCAAGAGACCCAGTACTTC. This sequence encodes CASSPRQGAQETQYF.

This chain's CDR3 is CASSRESETQYF. The DNA for the CDR3 is TGTGCCAGCAGCCGGGAGTCAGAGACCCAGTACTTC. The J gene is TRBJ2-5, the V gene TRBV11-1; D is possibly TRBD2 (6 bases). The V end was cut by 5 bases, the J end by 4 bases, with 8 bases between. The germline V gene encodes CDR1 SGHAT and CDR2 FQDESV (reference sequence). The CDR3 sequence is 12 residues long.

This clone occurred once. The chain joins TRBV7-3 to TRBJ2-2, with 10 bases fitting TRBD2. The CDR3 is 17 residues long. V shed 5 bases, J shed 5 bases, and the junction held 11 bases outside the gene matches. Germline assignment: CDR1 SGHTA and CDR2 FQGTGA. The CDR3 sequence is CASSQTPGLARTGELFF. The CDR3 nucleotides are TGTGCCAGCAGCCAAACCCCGGGACTAGCGCGAACCGGGGAGCTGTTTTTT.

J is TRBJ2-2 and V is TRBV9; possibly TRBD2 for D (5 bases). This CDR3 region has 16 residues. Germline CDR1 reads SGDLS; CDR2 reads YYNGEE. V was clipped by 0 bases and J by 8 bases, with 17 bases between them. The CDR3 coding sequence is TGTGCCAGCAGCGTAGAGGCGGCGGATTGGAGGGGGGAGCTGTTTTTT. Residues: CASSVEAADWRGELFF.

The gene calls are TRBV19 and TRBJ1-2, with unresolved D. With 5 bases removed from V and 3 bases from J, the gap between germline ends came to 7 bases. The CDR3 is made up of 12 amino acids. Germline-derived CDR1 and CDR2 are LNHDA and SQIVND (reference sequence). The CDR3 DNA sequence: TGTGCCAGTAGTCTTCTTGACTATGGCTACACCTTC. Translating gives CASSLLDYGYTF.

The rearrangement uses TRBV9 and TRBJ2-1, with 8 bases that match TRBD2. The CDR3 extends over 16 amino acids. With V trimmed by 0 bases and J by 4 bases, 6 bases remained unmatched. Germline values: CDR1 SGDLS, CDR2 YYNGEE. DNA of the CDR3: TGTGCCAGCAGCGTAGTAGGTAGCGGGGCGTACAATGAGCAGTTCTTC. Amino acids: CASSVVGSGAYNEQFF.

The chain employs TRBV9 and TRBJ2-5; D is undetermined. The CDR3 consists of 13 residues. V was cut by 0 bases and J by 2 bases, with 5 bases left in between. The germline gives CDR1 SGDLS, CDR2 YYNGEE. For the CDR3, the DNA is TGTGCCAGCAGCGTAGGGAGACAAGAGACCCAGTACTTC. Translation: CASSVGRQETQYF.

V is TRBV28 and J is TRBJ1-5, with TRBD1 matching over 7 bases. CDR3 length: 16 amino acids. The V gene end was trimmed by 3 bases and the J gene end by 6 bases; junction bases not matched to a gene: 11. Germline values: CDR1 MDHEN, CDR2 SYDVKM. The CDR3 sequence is CASSLPSRRGLQPQHF. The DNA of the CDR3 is TGTGCCAGCAGTTTGCCCTCGAGGAGGGGGCTTCAGCCCCAGCATTTT.

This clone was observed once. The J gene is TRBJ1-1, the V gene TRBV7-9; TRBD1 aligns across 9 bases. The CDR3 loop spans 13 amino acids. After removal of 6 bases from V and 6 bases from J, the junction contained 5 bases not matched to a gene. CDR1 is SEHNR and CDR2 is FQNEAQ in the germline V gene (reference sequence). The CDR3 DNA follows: TGTGCCAGCAGGGCGGACAGGGGCGCTGAAGCTTTCTTT. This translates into CASRADRGAEAFF.

CDR3 in DNA: TGTGCAAGTCGTTTACCAGGGGTGGCCAAAAACATTCAGTACTTC. Translation: CASRLPGVAKNIQYF. This chain links TRBV12-2 with TRBJ2-4; the D segment call TRBD1 is taken from the table without a DNA check. TRBV12-2 is termed a pseudogene. The CDR3 is made up of 15 amino acids.